This T cell receptor (beta chain) was sequenced for a study of CD8 T cells in Susac syndrome. RNA amounts of about 0.5 to 1 ug underwent reverse transcription with random hexamers. A single record per CDR3 protein comes from TCRdb applying MiXCR to the immunoSEQ multiplex PCR reads. In the table there are 170,000 or so distinct CDR3 sequences, about 94% of which are singletons. The V gene end was trimmed by 5 bases and the J gene end by 4 bases; junction bases not matched to a gene: 5. Germline loops: CDR1 SEHNR, CDR2 FQNEAQ (reference sequence). The CDR3 extends over 16 amino acids. FACS enriched CD8+ TEMRA cells, while bulk CD8+ and CD4+ were negatively isolated.

The TCR originated in a human donor with Susac syndrome. This chain joins TRBV7-9 and TRBJ2-2, with 12 bases matching TRBD2. Material: CD4+ T cells from PBMCs. The CDR3 region is CASSPGLAGTTGELFF. In DNA form, the CDR3 reads TGTGCCAGCAGCCCCGGACTAGCGGGGACCACCGGGGAGCTGTTTTTT.